These 20 T cell receptor beta chains were all obtained from the same sample, sequenced in a study of blood T cell repertoires in COVID-19. Profiled with immunoSEQ multiplex PCR; TCRdb holds only in-frame clones, not every one. The sample lists roughly 86,000 clones; around 86% were seen once. The sequencing input was peripheral blood. All receptors derive from a woman aged 70 to 79 with acute or convalescent COVID-19.

The CDR3 DNA sequence: TGTGCCAGCAGCCACGGACTAGCGGGGCATAGATACGAGCAGTACTTC. Translation: CASSHGLAGHRYEQYF. This chain connects TRBV5-6 to TRBJ2-7; TRBD2 aligns across 12 bases. V dropped 4 bases and J dropped 4; count of bases not matched to a gene: 9. Germline V gene sequence: CDR1 SGHDT, CDR2 YYEEEE. The CDR3 length is 16 residues.

The rearrangement joins TRBV19 to TRBJ1-2; 7 bases match TRBD1. The CDR3 has 13 amino acids. Per germline, CDR1 LNHDA and CDR2 SQIVND (reference sequence). Trimming removed 6 bases from V and 7 bases from J; junction bases left unmatched: 8. CDR3 residues: CASRPTGEAGYTF. The DNA for the CDR3 is TGTGCCAGTAGGCCAACAGGGGAGGCTGGCTACACCTTC.

The sample holds one count of this clone. The rearrangement joins TRBV16 to TRBJ1-5; D is uncertain. Germline assignment: CDR1 KGHSY and CDR2 FQNENV. The V and J ends lost 5 bases and 2 bases respectively, with 10 bases between them. The CDR3 extends over 14 amino acids. Written as DNA, the CDR3 is TGTGCCAGCAGCAAGGACGGGGGCAATCAGCCCCAGCATTTT. It yields the protein CASSKDGGNQPQHF. Filled out from reference TRBV16 and TRBJ1-5, the complete variable domain reads GEEVAQTPKHLVRGEGQKAKLYCAPIKGHSYVFWYQQVLKNEFKFLISFQNENVFDETGMPKERFSAKCLPNSPCSLEIQATKLEDSAVYFCASSKDGGNQPQHFGDGTRLSIL.

The table lists this clone with a count of one. The chain uses TRBV6-5 and TRBJ2-7; a weak D match, TRBD1 (6 bases). Germline assignment: CDR1 MNHEY and CDR2 SVGAGI. The germline V and J ends were trimmed by 8 bases and 2 bases, with 16 bases remaining between them. This CDR3 has 14 amino acids. The CDR3 bases are TGTGCCAGCGGAGACCCGGACAGTCCCTACGAGCAGTACTTC. Translation: CASGDPDSPYEQYF.

This chain uses TRBV11-1 with TRBJ1-1; 8 bases agree with TRBD1. The CDR3 is 16 amino acids. V gave up 6 bases and J gave up 1 base; unmatched junction bases: 10. Germline values: CDR1 SGHAT, CDR2 FQDESV (reference sequence). CDR3 region: CASSPGTGFENTEAFF. The DNA for the CDR3 is TGTGCCAGCAGTCCCGGGACAGGCTTCGAGAACACTGAAGCTTTCTTT. Using reference TRBV11-1 and TRBJ1-1 for the parts outside the CDR3, the full variable domain is EAEVAQSPRYKITEKSQAVAFWCDPISGHATLYWYRQILGQGPELLVQFQDESVVDDSQLPKDRFSAERLKGVDSTLKIQPAELGDSAMYLCASSPGTGFENTEAFFGQGTRLTVV.

The V gene is TRBV2, the J gene TRBJ1-1; 10 bases line up with TRBD1. V shed 6 bases and J 7 bases; nucleotides not matched to a gene: 5. CDR1 and CDR2 (germline): SNHLY, FYNNEI. This CDR3 comprises 13 residues. This chain's CDR3 is CASSRDRGYEAFF. In DNA form, the CDR3 reads TGTGCCAGCAGCCGGGACAGGGGTTATGAAGCTTTCTTT.

The J gene is TRBJ1-2, the V gene TRBV30; 8 bases map to TRBD1. The CDR3 loop spans 12 amino acids. Germline trimming cut 7 bases from V and 4 bases from J; bases unmatched to any gene: 5. Germline values: CDR1 GTSNPN, CDR2 SVGIG (reference sequence). The CDR3 DNA is TGTGCCTTCGACAGGGGCTCCTATGGCTACACCTTC. This sequence encodes CAFDRGSYGYTF.

The V call is TRBV6-5, the J call TRBJ1-2, with D tentatively TRBD1 (5 bases). The germline V gene has CDR1 MNHEY and CDR2 SVGAGI. Trimming removed 1 base at V and 1 base at J, with 10 bases between. The CDR3 is 15 residues long. CDR3 DNA: TGTGCCAGCAGTTACTGGGTGGGGCTTAACTATGGCTACACCTTC. Translation gives CASSYWVGLNYGYTF.

Note on this clone: One junction end disagrees with the germline gene, perhaps due to a read error. The J gene is TRBJ1-2, the V gene TRBV6-1, with 10 bases fitting TRBD1. This CDR3 comprises 13 residues. The germline V gene encodes CDR1 MNHNS and CDR2 SASEGT. CDR3 sequence: CASTPRAQDRGLF. The CDR3 DNA reads TGTGCCAGCACGCCCCGGGCCCAAGACAGGGGGCTCTTC.

The chain has TRBV15 and TRBJ1-4; no definite D call. In germline, CDR1 is LNHNV, CDR2 YYDKDF (reference sequence). The CDR3 sequence is 15 residues long. V was pared by 0 bases and J by 3 bases, with 8 bases between. CDR3 protein: CATSRDIGPNEKLFF. Written as DNA, the CDR3 is TGTGCCACCAGCAGAGATATCGGTCCTAATGAAAAACTGTTTTTT.

The J gene is TRBJ2-1, the V gene TRBV3-1 (or the pseudogene TRBV3-2); 7 positions match TRBD2. J was trimmed by 0 bases and V by 4 bases; bases with no gene match: 6. CDR1 is LGHDT and CDR2 is YNNKEL in the germline V gene (reference sequence). The CDR3 consists of 16 residues. In DNA, the CDR3 is TGTGCCAGCAGCCCTCTAAGCGGGGCCTCCTACAATGAGCAGTTCTTC. Its translation is CASSPLSGASYNEQFF.

The chain combines TRBV5-8 with TRBJ1-1, with unresolved D. V was clipped by 6 bases and J by 4 bases, with 13 bases between them. Germline CDR1 is SGHTS and CDR2 is YDEGEE. The CDR3 spans 13 residues. CDR3 protein: CASNTVGVTEAFF. The DNA of the CDR3 is TGTGCCAGCAACACGGTCGGGGTCACTGAAGCTTTCTTT.

This chain joins TRBV19 and TRBJ1-1; D gene ambiguous. Germline values: CDR1 LNHDA, CDR2 SQIVND (reference sequence). The CDR3 has 15 amino acids. Trimming removed 5 bases from V and 6 bases from J, with 19 bases in between. Written as DNA, the CDR3 is TGTGCCAGTAGTCAACATCGGGGAACGGGTTCTGAAGCTTTCTTT. The encoded protein is CASSQHRGTGSEAFF.

This clone was observed a few times. The chain joins TRBV27 to TRBJ1-1; D is unresolved. The germline V gene has CDR1 MNHEY and CDR2 SMNVEV (reference sequence). V was cut by 4 bases and J by 4 bases, with 7 bases left in between. This CDR3 comprises 12 residues. CDR3 DNA sequence: TGTGCCAGCAGTTCACGGGGCACTGAAGCTTTCTTT. Translating gives CASSSRGTEAFF.

This sequence joins TRBV2 and TRBJ1-5; D possibly corresponds to TRBD1 (6 bases). This CDR3 is built from 15 residues. Trimming took 4 bases from V and 5 from J, leaving 15 bases between them. Per germline, CDR1 SNHLY and CDR2 FYNNEI. Written as DNA, the CDR3 is TGTGCCAGCAGTGGTATAGGGGGGGCCGATCAGCCCCAGCATTTT. Encoded protein: CASSGIGGADQPQHF.

The CDR3 sequence: CASGPGPGFVNEAFF. DNA of the CDR3: TGCGCCAGCGGCCCTGGACCGGGGTTTGTCAATGAAGCTTTCTTT. The chain combines TRBV5-1 with TRBJ1-1; no firm D call. Germline CDR1 is SGHRS and CDR2 is YFSETQ. V lost 7 bases, J lost 7 bases, and 23 bases lay in between. The CDR3 has 15 residues.

V gene TRBV19 combines with J gene TRBJ1-4, with 9 bases aligning to TRBD1. The trim removed 6 bases at V and 7 bases at J, leaving 6 bases unmatched. The germline CDR1 and CDR2 sequences are LNHDA and SQIVND (reference sequence). This CDR3 spans 14 amino acids. CDR3 region: CASRKGQGTEKLFF. In DNA form, the CDR3 reads TGTGCCAGTAGAAAAGGACAGGGGACTGAAAAACTGTTTTTT.

The chain joins TRBV19 to TRBJ1-2, with D hard to call. Trimming cost V 3 bases and J 6 bases, with 5 bases left between them. This CDR3 spans 11 amino acids. The germline V gene has CDR1 LNHDA and CDR2 SQIVND (reference sequence). CDR3 nucleotides: TGTGCCAGTAGTATCTCGGATGGCTACACCTTC. It encodes CASSISDGYTF. Complete variable domain (other parts from reference TRBV19 and TRBJ1-2): DGGITQSPKYLFRKEGQNVTLSCEQNLNHDAMYWYRQDPGQGLRLIYYSQIVNDFQKGDIAEGYSVSREKKESFPLTVTSAQKNPTAFYLCASSISDGYTFGSGTRLTVV.

This chain joins TRBV7-8 and TRBJ1-4; possible D gene TRBD1, 5 bases. The CDR3 has 15 amino acids. From germline, CDR1 is SGHVS and CDR2 FQNEAQ. The V end was cut by 5 bases, the J end by 4 bases, with 14 bases between. Here the CDR3 reads CASSLIRGNNEKLFF. CDR3 bases: TGTGCCAGCAGCCTAATTCGGGGGAATAATGAAAAACTGTTTTTT.

The CDR3 spells CASTGSGSYNEQFF. The CDR3 DNA reads as TGCGCCAGCACGGGTAGCGGCTCCTACAATGAGCAGTTCTTC. The genes are TRBV10-2 and TRBJ2-1; tentative D call: TRBD2 (6 bases). Germline loops: CDR1 WSHSY, CDR2 SAAADI. CDR3 length: 14 residues. Trimming removed 7 bases at V and 0 bases at J, with 10 bases between.